These 18 T cell receptor beta chains share one sample of origin, sequenced in a study of cytomegalovirus exposure and HLA in healthy donors. PCR employed 60 Vbeta and 13 Jbeta primers. The data were produced by immunoSEQ multiplex PCR, yet TCRdb's version contains in-frame clones alone and is incomplete. This table holds approximately 88,000 clones, over 75% found once. Specimen: PBMCs. The receptors here all came from a man between 50 and 59 years old in good health and CMV-seropositive.

The chain uses TRBV9 and TRBJ1-1, with D tentatively TRBD1 (5 bases). Trimming left V 3 bases short and J 5 bases short, with 8 bases between. Germline-derived CDR1 and CDR2 are SGDLS and YYNGEE. The CDR3 length is 12 residues. The CDR3, as DNA: TGTGCCAGCAGCGAACAGGAGACTGAAGCTTTCTTT. It codes for CASSEQETEAFF.

The chain links TRBV4-3 to TRBJ2-7; a weak D match, TRBD2 (7 bases). V was trimmed by 2 bases and J by 0 bases, leaving 14 bases between them. In germline, CDR1 is LGHNA, CDR2 YSLEER. The CDR3 totals 16 residues. DNA of the CDR3: TGCGCCAGCAGCCAATGGGGGGGGGCCCGCTCCTACGAGCAGTACTTC. Translation: CASSQWGGARSYEQYF.

The CDR3 is CASRSSSVTDTQYF. CDR3 coding DNA: TGTGCCAGCAGATCATCTAGTGTGACAGATACGCAGTATTTT. The V and J genes are TRBV7-2 and TRBJ2-3; D is uncertain. This CDR3 comprises 14 residues. V was trimmed by 6 bases and J by 3 bases, leaving 13 bases between them. CDR1 is SGHTA and CDR2 is FQGNSA in the germline V gene.

V and J are TRBV19 and TRBJ2-5; D may be TRBD2 (6 bases). The CDR3 is made up of 14 amino acids. Germline V gene data show CDR1 as LNHDA and CDR2 as SQIVND (reference sequence). Between the trimmed V and J ends, which lost 3 bases and 4 bases, there was a span of 12 bases. In DNA form, the CDR3 reads TGTGCCAGTAGTATCGGCGGGGTCCGAGAGACCCAGTACTTC. Protein: CASSIGGVRETQYF. Using reference TRBV19 and TRBJ2-5 for the parts outside the CDR3, the full variable domain is DGGITQSPKYLFRKEGQNVTLSCEQNLNHDAMYWYRQDPGQGLRLIYYSQIVNDFQKGDIAEGYSVSREKKESFPLTVTSAQKNPTAFYLCASSIGGVRETQYFGPGTRLLVL.

Here the CDR3 reads CSAPGQGPLSGYTF. For the CDR3, the DNA is TGCAGCGCTCCGGGACAGGGGCCACTTTCGGGCTACACCTTC. V usage is TRBV29-1 and J usage is TRBJ1-2; TRBD1 agrees at 10 bases. The CDR3 covers 14 residues. V lost 7 bases and J lost 8; bases outside the gene matches: 13. Germline lookup yields CDR1 SQVTM and CDR2 ANQGSEA.

This clone was observed a handful of times. This chain uses TRBV6-5 with TRBJ1-1, with 8 bases lining up with TRBD1. The germline V gene has CDR1 MNHEY and CDR2 SVGAGI. This CDR3 has 14 amino acids. V lost 6 bases to trimming and J lost 6 bases; unmatched junction nucleotides: 9. The CDR3 nucleotides read TGTGCCAGCAGGATGACAGGGGTCAATGCTGAAGCTTTCTTT. Translated: CASRMTGVNAEAFF.

The chain combines TRBV5-5 with TRBJ1-1, with TRBD1 matching over 11 bases. Germline CDR1 and CDR2: SGHKS and YYEKEE (reference sequence). The CDR3 is made up of 15 amino acids. The J segment lost 4 bases and the V segment lost 3 bases, leaving 5 bases of the junction unmatched. CDR3 in DNA: TGTGCCAGCAGCTGGGGCGGGACAGGGGGCACTGAAGCTTTCTTT. As protein: CASSWGGTGGTEAFF.

The chain recombines TRBV15 with TRBJ2-3, with unresolved D. CDR1 and CDR2 from the germline V gene are LNHNV and YYDKDF (reference sequence). V was cut by 2 bases and J by 4 bases, with 7 bases left in between. The CDR3 is 13 residues long. As DNA, the CDR3 is TGTGCCACCAGCAGAAGCGCCCCAGATACGCAGTATTTT. Translation: CATSRSAPDTQYF.

This clone came up a few times. This chain uses TRBV6-1 with TRBJ2-5, with 8 bases identical to TRBD2. The CDR3 is 14 residues long. With V trimmed by 2 bases and J by 5 bases, 4 bases remained unmatched. Germline CDR1 MNHNS, CDR2 SASEGT. CDR3 amino acids: CASSERTSLETQYF. CDR3 in DNA: TGTGCCAGCAGTGAACGGACTAGCCTTGAGACCCAGTACTTC.

This clone was counted between two and nine times. The chain employs TRBV7-2 and TRBJ2-3; D gene ambiguous. CDR1 is SGHTA and CDR2 is FQGNSA in the germline V gene. V shed 6 bases and J shed 0 bases, with 13 bases lying between them. This CDR3 has 15 residues. The CDR3 sequence is CASRLLPASTDTQYF. CDR3 nucleotides: TGTGCCAGCAGGCTCCTACCCGCTAGCACAGATACGCAGTATTTT.

The chain links TRBV27 to TRBJ1-4; no reliable D call. Germline-derived CDR1 and CDR2 are MNHEY and SMNVEV (reference sequence). V lost 2 bases to trimming and J lost 8 bases, with 12 bases between them. This CDR3 comprises 14 residues. CDR3 DNA: TGTGCCAGCAGTTTAGGTGGCCCGGGGGAAAAACTGTTTTTT. Protein sequence: CASSLGGPGEKLFF.

The chain has TRBV6-1 and TRBJ2-5, with a tentative D call TRBD1 (5 bases). The DNA end is more similar to TRBJ2-7, so the J call may be wrong. CDR1 is MNHNS and CDR2 is SASEGT in the germline V gene. CDR3 length: 12 residues. Written as DNA, the CDR3 is TGTGCCAGCAGTGGACAGTCCTACGAGCAGTACTTC. Protein sequence: CASSGQSYEQYF.

The gene calls are TRBV30 and TRBJ1-3; maybe TRBD1 (6 bases). The CDR3 spans 16 residues. V was cut by 0 bases and J by 0 bases, with 12 bases left in between. Germline CDR1 reads GTSNPN; CDR2 reads SVGIG (reference sequence). DNA of the CDR3: TGTGCCTGGAGTGTACCTATCAGGGGCTCTGGAAACACCATATATTTT. The encoded protein is CAWSVPIRGSGNTIYF.

This chain joins TRBV29-1 and TRBJ1-2; D remains unclear. The germline CDR1 and CDR2 sequences are SQVTM and ANQGSEA. The CDR3 has 14 residues. V was clipped by 7 bases and J by 7 bases, with 22 bases between them. This chain's CDR3 is CSENPPGEHGGYTF. CDR3 DNA: TGCAGCGAGAACCCCCCAGGCGAGCACGGTGGCTACACCTTC.

The rearrangement links TRBV5-4 to TRBJ2-1; 7 bases fit TRBD2. Germline CDR1 is SGHNT and CDR2 is YYREEE (reference sequence). The J segment lost 1 base and the V segment lost 4 bases, leaving 8 bases of the junction unmatched. CDR3 length: 16 amino acids. CDR3 nucleotide sequence: TGTGCCAGCAGCGGGGGGGGACTTTTGTCCTACAATGAGCAGTTCTTC. It specifies CASSGGGLLSYNEQFF.

This clone has only one observation. The chain carries TRBV30 and TRBJ1-1; 7 bases are shared with TRBD1. The CDR3 contains 15 residues. Germline trimming cut 2 bases from V and 0 bases from J; bases unmatched to any gene: 6. Germline values: CDR1 GTSNPN, CDR2 SVGIG (reference sequence). The CDR3 DNA reads TGTGCCTGGAGTTGGGACAGACCGGTGAACACTGAAGCTTTCTTT. It specifies CAWSWDRPVNTEAFF.

This sequence joins TRBV5-1 and TRBJ1-1, with TRBD1 identical over 11 bases. Germline V gives CDR1 SGHRS, CDR2 YFSETQ. With 4 bases clipped from V and 8 bases from J, the junction kept 7 bases outside the gene matches. The CDR3 contains 14 residues. The CDR3 nucleotides are TGCGCCAGCAGCCCGGGGACAGGGGGACTCGAAGCTTTCTTT. Protein sequence: CASSPGTGGLEAFF.

The V and J genes are TRBV6-5 and TRBJ2-5; no definite D call. V lost 2 bases and J 4 bases, leaving 5 bases between the germline ends. This CDR3 spans 12 amino acids. Germline lookup yields CDR1 MNHEY and CDR2 SVGAGI. In nucleotides, the CDR3 is TGTGCCAGCAGTTACCCATTAGAGACCCAGTACTTC. Its translation: CASSYPLETQYF.